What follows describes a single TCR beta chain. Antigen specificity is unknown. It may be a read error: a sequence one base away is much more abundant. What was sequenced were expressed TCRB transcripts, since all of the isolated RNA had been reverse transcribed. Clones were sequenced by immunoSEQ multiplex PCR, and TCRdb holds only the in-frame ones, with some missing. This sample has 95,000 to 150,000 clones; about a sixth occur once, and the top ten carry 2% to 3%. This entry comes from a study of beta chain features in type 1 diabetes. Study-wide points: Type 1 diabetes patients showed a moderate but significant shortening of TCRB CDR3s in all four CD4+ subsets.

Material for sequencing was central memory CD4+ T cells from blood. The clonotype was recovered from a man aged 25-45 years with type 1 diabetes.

DNA for the CDR3: TGTGCCTTGGGCGGGCCAGGCGATGAAAACCTGTTTTTT. Encoded protein: CALGGPGDENLFF. The chain uses TRBV30 and TRBJ1-4, with D uncertain. CDR1 is GTSNPN, CDR2 SVGIG, per germline (reference sequence). CDR3 length: 13 amino acids.